The 9 T cell receptor beta chains in this list originate from one sample, sequenced in a study of T-cell memory formation after mild COVID-19. TCRdb redid the calling of the 5' RACE reads with MiXCR, one entry per CDR3 protein. The table lists 350,000 to 550,000 distinct CDR3 sequences, around 17% of them singletons. The sequencing sample was made of PBMCs or a T cell subset sorted from them (not recorded which). The receptors come from a man between 18 and 29 years old who had mild COVID-19 (a few samples of this study predate the infection). Cell type and time point are not known.

This clonotype was seen a few times. J is TRBJ2-1 and V is TRBV4-2; the match to TRBD2 covers 10 bases. The trim removed 0 bases at V and 7 bases at J, leaving 6 bases unmatched. The germline V gene has CDR1 LGHNA and CDR2 YNFKEQ. The CDR3 is 16 residues long. In DNA, the CDR3 is TGTGCCAGCAGCCAAGAGGGAGCGGGGGGGCAGAATGAGCAGTTCTTC. The encoded protein is CASSQEGAGGQNEQFF.

This clonotype showed up just a few times. V gene TRBV28 combines with J gene TRBJ2-4; D is unclear. CDR3 length: 15 amino acids. Per the germline V gene, CDR1 is MDHEN and CDR2 is SYDVKM. Trimming removed 3 bases from V and 0 bases from J, with 9 bases in between. CDR3 sequence: CASSLPDLAKNIQYF. The CDR3 DNA reads TGTGCCAGCAGTTTGCCAGATCTAGCCAAAAACATTCAGTACTTC. The variable domain in full, with the rest retrieved from reference TRBV28 and TRBJ2-4, is DVKVTQSSRYLVKRTGEKVFLECVQDMDHENMFWYRQDPGLGLRLIYFSYDVKMKEKGDIPEGYSVSREKKERFSLILESASTNQTSMYLCASSLPDLAKNIQYFGAGTRLSVL.

The chain is built from TRBV5-1 and TRBJ1-1; 8 nucleotides agree with TRBD1. There are 12 residues in the CDR3. The ends lost 4 bases at V and 7 bases at J; junction bases unmatched: 3. The germline V gene encodes CDR1 SGHRS and CDR2 YFSETQ. The CDR3 DNA follows: TGCGCCAGCAGCGTGACAGGGGATGAAGCTTTCTTT. This translates into CASSVTGDEAFF.

There are a few counts of this clonotype. The chain has TRBV20-1 and TRBJ2-7, with D possibly being TRBD1 (7 bases). This CDR3 is built from 14 residues. The germline V and J ends were trimmed by 2 bases and 3 bases, with 14 bases remaining between them. Germline lookup yields CDR1 DFQATT and CDR2 SNEGSKA (reference sequence). DNA of the CDR3: TGCAGTGCTAGAAATCAGGGGGGAGGCTACGAGCAGTACTTC. Its protein is CSARNQGGGYEQYF.

This clonotype was detected ten times or more. The chain links TRBV7-3 to TRBJ2-2, with D possibly called TRBD1 or TRBD2 (6 bases each). Trimming pared 5 bases from V and 5 bases from J, leaving 12 bases between. Germline V gene lookup returns CDR1 SGHTA and CDR2 FQGTGA. The CDR3 length is 14 residues. In DNA form, the CDR3 reads TGTGCCAGCAGCCCGGGGGCTTCGACCGGGGAGCTGTTTTTT. It codes for CASSPGASTGELFF.

This chain uses TRBV11-2 with TRBJ1-1; the D is unclear. CDR1 and CDR2 from the germline V gene are SGHAT and FQNNGV. V lost 5 bases, J lost 1 base, and 11 bases lay in between. The CDR3 has 14 residues. The CDR3 region is CASSVGGSNTEAFF. DNA of the CDR3: TGTGCCAGCAGCGTCGGTGGATCGAACACTGAAGCTTTCTTT.

This rearrangement joins TRBV4-2 to TRBJ2-4; 7 positions agree with TRBD2. Germline V gene lookup returns CDR1 LGHNA and CDR2 YNFKEQ. The length of the CDR3 is 16 residues. V shed 0 bases, J shed 9 bases, and the junction held 11 bases outside the gene matches. The CDR3 sequence: CASSQEFGGGMGIQYF. The CDR3 DNA follows: TGTGCCAGCAGCCAAGAATTCGGGGGAGGGATGGGCATTCAGTACTTC.

This clonotype turned up a few times. The chain combines TRBV20-1 with TRBJ1-1, with D hard to call. The germline V gene has CDR1 DFQATT and CDR2 SNEGSKA (reference sequence). This CDR3 is built from 13 residues. V shed 8 bases and J shed 6 bases, with 19 bases lying between them. The CDR3: CSTRGHSGPEAFF. Here the CDR3 DNA reads TGCAGTACCAGAGGGCATTCCGGGCCTGAAGCTTTCTTT.

The chain employs TRBV28 and TRBJ2-3; 9 bases match TRBD2. V shed 5 bases, J shed 8 bases, and the junction held 17 bases outside the gene matches. The CDR3 sequence is 17 residues long. Germline-derived CDR1 and CDR2 are MDHEN and SYDVKM. CDR3 amino acids: CASSLPGLAKIQATQYF. CDR3 DNA sequence: TGTGCCAGCAGTCTTCCGGGACTAGCAAAAATCCAGGCTACGCAGTATTTT.